This T cell receptor beta chain was sequenced during a study of OX40 agonist ivuxolimab in advanced cancers. About the research overall: Enrolled patients in dose escalation had cancers that were hepatocellular carcinoma, melanoma, renal cell or head and neck cancer. A history of anti-PD-1, anti-PD-L1 or anti-CTLA-4 therapy was acceptable, and approximately 41% had some.

Baseline, cycle 4 day 1, and cycle 7 day 1 were the blood sampling points. Turning to this clone: Its antigen is undetermined.

General observations from the study: Doses of 0.1 to 3.0 mg/kg were accompanied by clonal expansion of CD4+ and CD8+ blood T cells by week 6.

CDR3 length equals 13 residues. Trimming removed 6 bases from V and 1 base from J, with 9 bases in between. CDR1 and CDR2 from the germline V gene are MDHEN and SYDVKM. The assay was immunoSEQ multiplex PCR, and TCRdb's table has in-frame clones only and misses some. The profile shows 60,000 to 85,000 clones, over 80% of them singletons. The chain uses TRBV28 and TRBJ1-1; D not certain. Sequences were derived from CD4+ or CD8+ T cells sorted from blood, sampled in a trial of the OX40 agonist ivuxolimab. The receptor was derived from an adult with an advanced solid tumor such as melanoma, head and neck, liver or kidney cancer. CDR3 amino acids: CASRRSGNTEAFF. In nucleotides, the CDR3 is TGTGCCAGCAGACGTTCAGGGAACACTGAAGCTTTCTTT.